The 2 T cell receptor beta chains in this list originate from one sample, sequenced in a study of OX40 agonist ivuxolimab in advanced cancers. The repertoire was sequenced with immunoSEQ multiplex PCR; TCRdb's copy has only in-frame clones and lacks some. This sample yields roughly 50,000 clones, of which around 87% are seen a single time; 0.37% belongs to the top ten. The source material was CD4+ or CD8+ T cells sorted from blood, sampled in a trial of the OX40 agonist ivuxolimab. The origin of the receptors is an adult with an advanced solid tumor such as melanoma, head and neck, liver or kidney cancer.

The J gene is TRBJ1-5, the V gene TRBV10-1; 8 bases are a match to TRBD1. V was pared by 5 bases and J by 7 bases, with 7 bases of the junction left unmatched. The length of the CDR3 is 14 residues. The V gene's germline CDR1 is WNHNN and CDR2 SYGVQD (reference sequence). CDR3 region: CASSYRGARQPQHF. The CDR3 nucleotides read TGCGCCAGCAGTTACAGGGGGGCCAGGCAGCCCCAGCATTTT.

This clone came up once. The rearrangement uses TRBV7-9 and TRBJ1-5; TRBD1 is a possible D gene (5 bases). Germline loops: CDR1 SEHNR, CDR2 FQNEAQ (reference sequence). V was shortened by 0 bases and J by 2 bases, with 8 bases between the two germline ends. The CDR3 consists of 15 residues. The DNA of the CDR3 is TGTGCCAGCAGCTTAGCACTGGGACGCAATCAGCCCCAGCATTTT. Translated, it gives CASSLALGRNQPQHF.